Reported below is one T cell receptor (beta chain). Its antigen is as yet unknown. The naive CD8 subset, CD45RO-negative cells positively selected for CCR7, excluded terminally differentiated effector memory CD45RA+ cells. The healthy adult donors were HIV-negative and reported no recent acute infections or vaccinations. Donors comprised only Caucasian adults living in Nashville, Tennessee. The sample originates from a study of shared clonotypes between healthy human individuals. For the study at large: A donor's plate count was three for CD4 naive and three for CD4 memory; CD8 naive had two and CD8 memory one. The study, taken as a whole, reports: Shared clonotypes across all four donors exceeded non-shared ones in generation probability.

The CDR3 consists of 14 residues. In germline, CDR1 is SGDLS, CDR2 YYNGEE. V lost 5 bases and J 0 bases, leaving 12 bases between the germline ends. Sequenced by immunoSEQ multiplex PCR; TCRdb stores in-frame clones only, minus some. The sample contains about 870,000 clones, roughly 92% of which appear only once. Sequenced material: naive CD8+ T cells sorted from blood. The clonotype comes from a man younger than 45 in good health. The chain carries TRBV9 and TRBJ2-7; maybe TRBD2 (6 bases). CDR3 coding DNA: TGTGCCAGCAGTCTCGCCGGGGGCTCCTACGAGCAGTACTTC. Protein: CASSLAGGSYEQYF.